This T cell receptor beta chain comes out of a study of T cell clonotyping in hematopoietic cell transplantation. V trimming: 3 bases; J trimming: 5 bases; junction bases outside the gene matches: 9. This CDR3 has 15 amino acids. Looked up from germline, CDR1 is SGHKS and CDR2 is YYEKEE (reference sequence). Produced via immunoSEQ multiplex PCR; TCRdb's table is partial and in-frame only. This table has fewer than 70,000 clones, around 94% appearing once. The chain carries TRBV5-5 and TRBJ2-7, with 9 positions matching TRBD1. Material for sequencing was peripheral blood mononuclear cells. The clonotype originates from a man in his fifties in good health. Some clones in this sample may be carry-over from other donors' samples. DNA for the CDR3: TGTGCCAGCAGCTCCGTGGGACAGGGTGCCCACGAGCAGTACTTC. Amino acids: CASSSVGQGAHEQYF.